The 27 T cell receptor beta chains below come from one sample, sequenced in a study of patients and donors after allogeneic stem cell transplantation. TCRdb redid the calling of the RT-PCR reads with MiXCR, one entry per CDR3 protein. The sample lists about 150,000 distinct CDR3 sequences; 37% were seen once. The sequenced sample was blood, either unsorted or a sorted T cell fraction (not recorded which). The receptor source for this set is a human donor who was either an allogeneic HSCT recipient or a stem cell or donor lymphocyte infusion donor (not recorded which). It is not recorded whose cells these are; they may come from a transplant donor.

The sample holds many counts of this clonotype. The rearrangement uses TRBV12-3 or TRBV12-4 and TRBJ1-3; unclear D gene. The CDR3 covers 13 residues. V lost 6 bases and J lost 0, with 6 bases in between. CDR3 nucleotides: TGTGCCAGCAGCCCCAGCTCTGGAAACACCATATATTTT. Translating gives CASSPSSGNTIYF.

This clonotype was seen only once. The chain's CDR3 is CASSAGTSGDYEQYV. The DNA of the CDR3 is TGTGCCAGCAGTGCCGGGACTAGCGGGGACTACGAGCAGTACGTC. The V call is TRBV6-1, the J call TRBJ2-7; 13 nucleotides agree with TRBD2. Germline CDR1 reads MNHNS; CDR2 reads SASEGT. The J segment lost 3 bases and the V segment lost 4 bases, leaving 3 bases of the junction unmatched. CDR3 length: 15 amino acids.

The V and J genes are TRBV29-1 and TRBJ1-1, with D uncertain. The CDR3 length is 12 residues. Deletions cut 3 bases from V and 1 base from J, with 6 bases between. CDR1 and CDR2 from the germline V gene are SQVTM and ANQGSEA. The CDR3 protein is CSVEVGNTEAFF. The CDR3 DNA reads TGCAGCGTTGAGGTGGGGAACACTGAAGCTTTCTTT.

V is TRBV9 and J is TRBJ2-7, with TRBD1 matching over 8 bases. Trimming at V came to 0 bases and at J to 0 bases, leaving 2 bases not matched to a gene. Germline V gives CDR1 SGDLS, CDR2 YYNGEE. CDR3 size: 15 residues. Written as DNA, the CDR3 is TGTGCCAGCAGCGTAGGACAGGGGCCCTCCTACGAGCAGTACTTC. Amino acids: CASSVGQGPSYEQYF.

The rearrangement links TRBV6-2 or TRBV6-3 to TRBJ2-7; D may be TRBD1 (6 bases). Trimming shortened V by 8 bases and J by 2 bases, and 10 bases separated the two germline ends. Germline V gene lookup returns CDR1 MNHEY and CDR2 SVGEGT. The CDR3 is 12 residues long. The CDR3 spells CASLDRAYEQYF. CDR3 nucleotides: TGTGCCAGCCTGGACAGAGCCTACGAGCAGTACTTC.

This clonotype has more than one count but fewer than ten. The CDR3 region is CASSPRLATDTQYF. The CDR3 DNA is TGTGCCAGCAGTCCCCGACTAGCGACAGATACGCAGTATTTT. This rearrangement joins TRBV28 to TRBJ2-3; 8 nucleotides agree with TRBD2. This CDR3 has 14 amino acids. CDR1 is MDHEN and CDR2 is SYDVKM in the germline V gene. V was clipped by 5 bases and J by 3 bases; unmatched bases: 4.

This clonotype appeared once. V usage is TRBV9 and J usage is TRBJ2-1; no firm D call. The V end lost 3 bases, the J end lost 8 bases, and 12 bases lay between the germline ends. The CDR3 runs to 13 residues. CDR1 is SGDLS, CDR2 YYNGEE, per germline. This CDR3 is CASSGEAPHEQFF. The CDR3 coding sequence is TGTGCCAGCAGCGGTGAGGCCCCCCATGAGCAGTTCTTC.

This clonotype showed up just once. DNA for the CDR3: TGTGCCTGGAGGGAATACACTGGAAACACCATATATTTT. It encodes CAWREYTGNTIYF. The chain combines TRBV30 with TRBJ1-3; D gene unclear. Germline values: CDR1 GTSNPN, CDR2 SVGIG (reference sequence). The V gene lost 3 bases and the J gene lost 2 bases, with 8 bases spanning the gap. The CDR3 extends over 13 amino acids. The full variable domain, with the rest looked up from reference TRBV30 and TRBJ1-3, is SQTIHQWPATLVQPVGSPLSLECTVEGTSNPNLYWYRQAAGRGLQLLFYSVGIGQISSEVPQNLSASRPQDRQFILSSKKLLLSDSGFYLCAWREYTGNTIYFGEGSWLTVV.

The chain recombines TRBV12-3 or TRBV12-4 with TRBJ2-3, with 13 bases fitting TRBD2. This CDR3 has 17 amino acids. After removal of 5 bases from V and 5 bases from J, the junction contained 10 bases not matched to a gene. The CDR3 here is CASSPQTSGGYKDTQYF. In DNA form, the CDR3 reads TGTGCCAGCAGTCCTCAGACTAGCGGGGGGTATAAAGATACGCAGTATTTT.

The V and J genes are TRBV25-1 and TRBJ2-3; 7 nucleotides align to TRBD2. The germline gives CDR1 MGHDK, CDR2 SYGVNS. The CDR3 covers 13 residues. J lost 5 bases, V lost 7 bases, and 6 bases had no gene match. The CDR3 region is CASNGLGRDTQYF. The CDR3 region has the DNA TGTGCCAGCAACGGACTAGGTCGAGATACGCAGTATTTT. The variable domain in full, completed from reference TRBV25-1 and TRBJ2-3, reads EADIYQTPRYLVIGTGKKITLECSQTMGHDKMYWYQQDPGMELHLIHYSYGVNSTEKGDLSSESTVSRIRTEHFPLTLESARPSHTSQYLCASNGLGRDTQYFGPGTRLTVL.

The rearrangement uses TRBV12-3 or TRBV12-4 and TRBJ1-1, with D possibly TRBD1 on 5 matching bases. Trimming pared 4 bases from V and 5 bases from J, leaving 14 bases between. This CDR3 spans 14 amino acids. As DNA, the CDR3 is TGTGCCAGCAGTTCCAGGGCCCCGGTAACTGAAGCTTTCTTT. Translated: CASSSRAPVTEAFF.

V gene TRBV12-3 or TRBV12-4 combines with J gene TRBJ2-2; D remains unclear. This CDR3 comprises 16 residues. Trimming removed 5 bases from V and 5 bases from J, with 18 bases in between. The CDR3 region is CASSQKGGLSTGELFF. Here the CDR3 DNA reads TGTGCCAGCAGTCAAAAAGGTGGTTTGAGTACCGGGGAGCTGTTTTTT.

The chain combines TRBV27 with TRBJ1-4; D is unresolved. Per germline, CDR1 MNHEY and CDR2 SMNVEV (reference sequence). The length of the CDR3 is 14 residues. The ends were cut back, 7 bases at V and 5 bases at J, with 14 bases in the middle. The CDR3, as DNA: TGTGCCAGCACCCGACTAAGTTCGAATGAAAAACTGTTTTTT. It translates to CASTRLSSNEKLFF.

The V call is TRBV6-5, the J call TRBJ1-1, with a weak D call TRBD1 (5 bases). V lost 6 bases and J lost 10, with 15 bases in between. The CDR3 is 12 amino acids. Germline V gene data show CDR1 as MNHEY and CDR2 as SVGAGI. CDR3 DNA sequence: TGTGCCAGCAGCAACACTCGGGGACGAGCTTTCTTT. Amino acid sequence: CASSNTRGRAFF.

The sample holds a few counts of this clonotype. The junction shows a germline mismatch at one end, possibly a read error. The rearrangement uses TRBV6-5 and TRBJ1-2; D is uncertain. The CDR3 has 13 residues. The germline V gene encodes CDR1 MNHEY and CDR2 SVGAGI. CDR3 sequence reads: CASSYGEGYDYTF. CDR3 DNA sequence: TGTGCCAGCAGTTACGGGGAAGGCTATGACTACACCTTC.

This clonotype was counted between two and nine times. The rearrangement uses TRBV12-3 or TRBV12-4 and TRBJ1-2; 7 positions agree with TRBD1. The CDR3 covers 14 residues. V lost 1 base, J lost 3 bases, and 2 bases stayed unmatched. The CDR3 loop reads CASSLGGTDYGYTF. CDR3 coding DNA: TGTGCCAGCAGTTTAGGAGGGACAGACTATGGCTACACCTTC.

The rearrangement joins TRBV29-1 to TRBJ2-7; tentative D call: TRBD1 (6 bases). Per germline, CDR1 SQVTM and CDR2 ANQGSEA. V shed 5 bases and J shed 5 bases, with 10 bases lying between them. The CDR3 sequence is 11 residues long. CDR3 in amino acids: CSVWGLNEQYF. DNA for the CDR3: TGCAGCGTTTGGGGGCTCAACGAGCAGTACTTC.

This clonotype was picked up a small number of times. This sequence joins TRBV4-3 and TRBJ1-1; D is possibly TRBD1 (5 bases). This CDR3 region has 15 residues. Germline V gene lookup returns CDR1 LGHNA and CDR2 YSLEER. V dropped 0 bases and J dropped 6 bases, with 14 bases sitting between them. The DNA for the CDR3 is TGCGCCAGCAGCCAAGATCTCTCAGGGAGCCCTGAAGCTTTCTTT. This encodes CASSQDLSGSPEAFF.

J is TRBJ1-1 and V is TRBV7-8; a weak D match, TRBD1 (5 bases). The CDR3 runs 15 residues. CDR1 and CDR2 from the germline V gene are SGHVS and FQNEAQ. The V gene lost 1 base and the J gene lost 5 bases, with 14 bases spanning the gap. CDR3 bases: TGTGCCAGCAGCTTAGAGTGGCAGGGAAAAACTGAAGCTTTCTTT. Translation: CASSLEWQGKTEAFF. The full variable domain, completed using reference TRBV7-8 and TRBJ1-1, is GAGVSQSPRYKVAKRGQDVALRCDPISGHVSLFWYQQALGQGPEFLTYFQNEAQLDKSGLPSDRFFAERPEGSVSTLKIQRTQQEDSAVYLCASSLEWQGKTEAFFGQGTRLTVV.

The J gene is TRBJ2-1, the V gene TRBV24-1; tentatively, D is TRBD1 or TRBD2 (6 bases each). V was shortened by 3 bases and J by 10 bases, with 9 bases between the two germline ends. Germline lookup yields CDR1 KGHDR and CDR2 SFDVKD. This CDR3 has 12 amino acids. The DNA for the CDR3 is TGTGCCACCAGTGATAGGGGGGACGAGCAGTTCTTC. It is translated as CATSDRGDEQFF.

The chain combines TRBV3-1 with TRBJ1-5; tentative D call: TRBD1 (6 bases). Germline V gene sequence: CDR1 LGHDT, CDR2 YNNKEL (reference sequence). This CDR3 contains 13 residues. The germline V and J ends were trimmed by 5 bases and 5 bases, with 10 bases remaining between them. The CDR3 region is CASSATGYQPQHF. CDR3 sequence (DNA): TGTGCCAGCAGCGCTACAGGGTATCAGCCCCAGCATTTT.

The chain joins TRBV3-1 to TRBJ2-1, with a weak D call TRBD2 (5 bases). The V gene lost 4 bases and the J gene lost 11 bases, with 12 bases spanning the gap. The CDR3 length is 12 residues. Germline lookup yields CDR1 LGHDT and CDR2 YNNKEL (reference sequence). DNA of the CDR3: TGTGCCAGCAGCCCGCCTGACGGGAAGCAGTTCTTC. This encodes CASSPPDGKQFF.

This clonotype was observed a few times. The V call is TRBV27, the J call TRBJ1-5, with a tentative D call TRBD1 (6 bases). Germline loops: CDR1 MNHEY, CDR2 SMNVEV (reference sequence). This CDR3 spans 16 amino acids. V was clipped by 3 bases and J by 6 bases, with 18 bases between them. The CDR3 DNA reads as TGTGCCAGCAGTTTTAGGGGGGACGCCTCAAGTCAGCCCCAGCATTTT. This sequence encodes CASSFRGDASSQPQHF.

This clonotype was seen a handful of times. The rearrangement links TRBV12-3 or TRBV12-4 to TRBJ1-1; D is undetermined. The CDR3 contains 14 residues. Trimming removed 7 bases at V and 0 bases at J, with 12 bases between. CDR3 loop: CASNSPRLNTEAFF. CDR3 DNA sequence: TGTGCCAGCAACTCACCCAGACTGAACACTGAAGCTTTCTTT.

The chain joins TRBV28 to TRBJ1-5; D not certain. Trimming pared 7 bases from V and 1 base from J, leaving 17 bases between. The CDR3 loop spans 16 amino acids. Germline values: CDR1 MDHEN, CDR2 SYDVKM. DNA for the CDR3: TGTGCCAGCATGAGGCAGATGGGCTTGAGCAATCAGCCCCAGCATTTT. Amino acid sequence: CASMRQMGLSNQPQHF.

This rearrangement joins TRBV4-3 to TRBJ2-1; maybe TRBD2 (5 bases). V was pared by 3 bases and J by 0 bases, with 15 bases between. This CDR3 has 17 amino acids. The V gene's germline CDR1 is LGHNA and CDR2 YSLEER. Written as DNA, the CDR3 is TGCGCCAGCAGCCAGGAGGCCCTCGCCCTCTCCTACAATGAGCAGTTCTTC. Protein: CASSQEALALSYNEQFF.

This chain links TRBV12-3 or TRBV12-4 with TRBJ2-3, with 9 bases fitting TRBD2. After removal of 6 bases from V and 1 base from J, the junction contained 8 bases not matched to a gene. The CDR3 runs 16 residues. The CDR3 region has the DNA TGTGCCAGCAGGACACGCGGGGGGGCAGGCACAGATACGCAGTATTTT. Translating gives CASRTRGGAGTDTQYF.